This section outlines one T cell receptor (beta chain) sequence together with its context. This entry comes from a study of control samples from healthy donors and cancer patients. TCRdb's table, derived via immunoSEQ multiplex PCR, lists solely in-frame clones and lacks some. This sample's table reports fewer than 200,000 clones. V was trimmed by 3 bases and J by 10 bases, leaving 21 bases between them. The CDR3 consists of 15 residues. Germline V CDR1 and CDR2: SGHDN, FVKESK. Sequenced sample: blood. J is TRBJ1-1 and V is TRBV14; possible D gene TRBD1, 6 bases. This TCR was sampled from a woman aged 25 to 39 in good health. Here the CDR3 reads CASSHIGGWGAGAFF. CDR3 DNA sequence: TGTGCCAGCAGCCACATTGGAGGGTGGGGGGCTGGAGCTTTCTTT.